The next 19 T cell receptor beta chains were all read from a single sample in a study of CD8 T cells in ankylosing spondylitis. Each CDR3 protein gets one entry after TCRdb re-called the 5' RACE reads with MiXCR. Among 50,000 to 70,000 distinct CDR3 sequences listed, 6.2% were seen once. The sequenced sample was synovial fluid, either unsorted or a sorted T cell fraction (not recorded which). These receptors were taken from a male donor with ankylosing spondylitis.

This clonotype was recorded at least ten times. V and J are TRBV29-1 and TRBJ2-6, with a tentative D call TRBD1 (5 bases). The germline gives CDR1 SQVTM, CDR2 ANQGSEA. The CDR3 covers 14 residues. Trimming pared 7 bases from V and 0 bases from J, leaving 10 bases between. The CDR3 DNA follows: TGCAGCGCAGGGCCGGACTCTGGGGCCAACGTCCTGACTTTC. This codes for CSAGPDSGANVLTF.

There are many counts of this clonotype. The chain uses TRBV5-6 and TRBJ2-6, with unresolved D. Germline V gene data show CDR1 as SGHDT and CDR2 as YYEEEE. The CDR3 is 12 residues long. V gave up 4 bases and J gave up 7 bases, with 6 bases separating them. CDR3 in amino acids: CASSPKANVLTF. The CDR3 DNA sequence: TGTGCCAGCAGCCCAAAAGCCAACGTCCTGACTTTC.

This clonotype was detected many times. For the CDR3, the DNA is TGTGCCAGCTCACCGGGACACTACGAGCAGTACTTC. Its protein product is CASSPGHYEQYF. The rearrangement joins TRBV18 to TRBJ2-7; tentative D call: TRBD1 (6 bases). Germline CDR1 KGHSH, CDR2 LQKENI. The CDR3 covers 12 residues. Trimming removed 3 bases from V and 3 bases from J, with 6 bases in between.

By share of the sample, this clonotype is medium-sized. The chain carries TRBV11-2 and TRBJ1-4, with 7 bases fitting TRBD1. After removal of 4 bases from V and 4 bases from J, the junction contained 3 bases not matched to a gene. The CDR3 sequence is 14 residues long. Germline V gives CDR1 SGHAT, CDR2 FQNNGV. This CDR3 reads CASSSGQSNEKLFF. The CDR3 nucleotides are TGTGCCAGCAGCTCGGGACAGAGTAATGAAAAACTGTTTTTT.

This clonotype was counted at least ten times. The chain combines TRBV7-2 with TRBJ2-7; 7 bases are shared with TRBD2. With V trimmed by 1 base and J by 9 bases, 9 bases remained unmatched. Germline CDR1 and CDR2: SGHTA and FQGNSA. The CDR3 is 14 residues long. CDR3 sequence: CASSLVAGDSVQYF. CDR3 nucleotides: TGTGCCAGCAGCTTAGTTGCGGGAGACAGCGTGCAGTACTTC.

This clonotype was detected a few times. This sequence joins TRBV19 and TRBJ1-6, with D maybe TRBD1 (6 bases). Germline CDR1 LNHDA, CDR2 SQIVND (reference sequence). V lost 4 bases, J lost 9 bases, and 16 bases lay in between. The CDR3 contains 15 residues. CDR3 protein: CASSTSGTRGSPLHF. In DNA, the CDR3 is TGTGCCAGTAGTACATCCGGGACACGGGGTTCACCCCTCCACTTT. The full variable domain, in which reference TRBV19 and TRBJ1-6 provide the parts outside the CDR3, is DGGITQSPKYLFRKEGQNVTLSCEQNLNHDAMYWYRQDPGQGLRLIYYSQIVNDFQKGDIAEGYSVSREKKESFPLTVTSAQKNPTAFYLCASSTSGTRGSPLHFGNGTRLTVT.

This clonotype appeared many times. The chain couples TRBV5-1 to TRBJ1-5; D is unresolved. The CDR3 is made up of 15 amino acids. Germline CDR1 is SGHRS and CDR2 is YFSETQ. V shed 0 bases and J shed 6 bases, with 13 bases lying between them. The CDR3 coding sequence is TGCGCCAGCAGCTTGGGGGTAGGCCCCTCTCAGCCCCAGCATTTT. It is translated as CASSLGVGPSQPQHF.

This clonotype has just a few counts. The V and J genes are TRBV7-3 and TRBJ1-1; D perhaps matches TRBD1 (5 bases). There are 14 residues in the CDR3. Trimming removed 6 bases from V and 4 bases from J, with 15 bases in between. Germline V gene data show CDR1 as SGHTA and CDR2 as FQGTGA. The CDR3 reads CASRPASGVTEAFF. DNA for the CDR3: TGTGCCAGCAGACCCGCATCGGGGGTCACTGAAGCTTTCTTT.

At least ten counts were recorded for this clonotype. The chain uses TRBV5-1 and TRBJ2-1; D is unclear. The V end lost 4 bases, the J end lost 8 bases, and 7 bases lay between the germline ends. CDR1 SGHRS and CDR2 YFSETQ come from the germline V gene. This CDR3 spans 11 amino acids. This CDR3 is CASSSEYEQFF. CDR3 DNA: TGCGCCAGCAGCAGCGAGTATGAGCAGTTCTTC.

CDR3 bases: TGCGCCAGCAGCAGTACGGGGGCCTCTCCTACGCAGTATTTT. Protein product: CASSSTGASPTQYF. The chain is built from TRBV5-1 and TRBJ2-3, with D perhaps given as TRBD1 or TRBD2 (6 bases each). V was trimmed by 4 bases and J by 8 bases, leaving 17 bases between them. The CDR3 contains 14 residues. Germline V CDR1 and CDR2: SGHRS, YFSETQ.

This clonotype appeared many times. The chain carries TRBV5-1 and TRBJ2-1, with 9 positions matching TRBD2. This CDR3 has 17 residues. V shed 0 bases, J shed 6 bases, and the junction held 10 bases outside the gene matches. Germline loops: CDR1 SGHRS, CDR2 YFSETQ. CDR3 in amino acids: CASSLGSGSLSGNEQFF. For the CDR3, the DNA is TGCGCCAGCAGCTTGGGTAGCGGGAGCCTTAGTGGCAATGAGCAGTTCTTC.

Concerning this clonotype: This may come from a read error, since a much larger clone is one base off. The genes are TRBV9 and TRBJ2-7; no definite D call. The CDR3 runs to 9 residues. From germline, CDR1 is SGDLS and CDR2 YYNGEE. Written as DNA, the CDR3 is TGTGCCCGCAGCGACCGGGAGTACTTC. This codes for CARSDREYF.

This clonotype appeared many times. This CDR3 reads CASRDQTVNYEQYF. In DNA form, the CDR3 reads TGTGCCAGCAGAGACCAGACCGTAAACTACGAGCAGTACTTC. The rearrangement joins TRBV6-1 to TRBJ2-7; no definite D call. Trimming stripped 6 bases from V and 3 bases from J, with 15 bases between. CDR3 size: 14 residues. Germline-derived CDR1 and CDR2 are MNHNS and SASEGT.

V gene TRBV7-2 combines with J gene TRBJ1-2; D is uncertain. Germline-derived CDR1 and CDR2 are SGHTA and FQGNSA. V lost 3 bases, J lost 2 bases, and 10 bases lay in between. This CDR3 is built from 14 residues. As DNA, the CDR3 is TGTGCCAGCAGCTTGGTCCTGCAAAACTATGGCTACACCTTC. Translating it yields CASSLVLQNYGYTF.

This clonotype occurred many times. The chain links TRBV11-2 to TRBJ2-7, with D tentatively TRBD2 (6 bases). The germline CDR1 and CDR2 sequences are SGHAT and FQNNGV. With 0 bases removed from V and 0 bases from J, the gap between germline ends came to 9 bases. This CDR3 has 15 residues. This chain's CDR3 is CASSLDFGSSYEQYF. The CDR3 DNA sequence: TGTGCCAGCAGCTTAGATTTCGGGAGCTCCTACGAGCAGTACTTC.

Only a few counts were recorded for this clonotype. The chain is built from TRBV19 and TRBJ1-5; TRBD1 agrees at 10 bases. CDR3 length: 14 amino acids. V lost 5 bases and J lost 6; bases outside the gene matches: 4. Germline V lookup: CDR1 LNHDA, CDR2 SQIVND (reference sequence). The DNA for the CDR3 is TGTGCCAGTAGTGGGACAGGGGATGGTCAGCCCCAGCATTTT. It translates to CASSGTGDGQPQHF.

This clonotype appeared many times. The J gene is TRBJ2-2, the V gene TRBV9, with D unclear. Trimming cost V 1 base and J 0 bases, with 10 bases left between them. CDR1 and CDR2 (germline): SGDLS, YYNGEE. This CDR3 is built from 16 residues. CDR3 in amino acids: CASSVTRAANTGELFF. The DNA of the CDR3 is TGTGCCAGCAGCGTAACAAGGGCCGCGAACACCGGGGAGCTGTTTTTT.

This clonotype has ten or more counts. The chain employs TRBV29-1 and TRBJ1-1, with D possibly matching TRBD1 (5 bases). Germline CDR1 reads SQVTM; CDR2 reads ANQGSEA. V dropped 4 bases and J dropped 10 bases, with 16 bases sitting between them. This CDR3 region has 12 residues. The DNA for the CDR3 is TGCAGCGTTGTGGTTCAGGGATTGCGAGCTTTCTTT. Its protein product is CSVVVQGLRAFF.

The sample holds many counts of this clonotype. This chain links TRBV7-2 with TRBJ2-4, with D tentatively TRBD2 (6 bases). CDR1 SGHTA and CDR2 FQGNSA come from the germline V gene. There are 13 residues in the CDR3. V was trimmed by 7 bases and J by 14 bases, leaving 21 bases between them. As DNA, the CDR3 is TGTGCCAGCACCTTGGGCGGGGTTGGCTTCAAGTACTTC. Encoded protein: CASTLGGVGFKYF.